This T cell receptor beta chain was found in a study of T cell responses to AZD1222 COVID-19 vaccine. About this clone itself: Its target is unknown.

Between the trimmed V and J ends, which lost 1 base and 5 bases, there was a span of 15 bases. This CDR3 has 16 residues. Germline V gives CDR1 SGHTA, CDR2 FQGTGA. Generated by immunoSEQ multiplex PCR, the TCRdb table keeps only in-frame clones and is missing some. The sample lists some 120,000 clones; approximately 85% were seen once. Study-level findings and limits: Seropositive AZD1222 recipients at baseline numbered only 5 or 6. With dominance at 160-218 and 743-854, vaccine-associated CD4 TCRs spanned spike.

The clonotype was recovered from an adult in good health. The sequences come from peripheral blood, collected on day 0 of AZD1222 vaccination. The chain uses TRBV7-3 and TRBJ2-1, with a tentative D call TRBD2 (6 bases). CDR3 protein: CASSLKPGLTDNEQFF. CDR3 in DNA: TGTGCCAGCAGCTTAAAGCCGGGACTTACCGACAATGAGCAGTTCTTC.